The rows below give T cell receptor beta chains drawn from one sample of a study of blood T cell repertoires in COVID-19. Sequencing was performed with immunoSEQ multiplex PCR; in TCRdb, only in-frame clones are kept and a portion is missing. This table has 130,000 or so clones, over 75% appearing once. Sample: peripheral blood. These receptors were collected from a man aged 70-80 years with active COVID-19. The CDR3 runs from the conserved cysteine through the conserved F or W. D genes are given only for firm matches. Size tells how often a clone was seen (once, few, many) or the class of an expanded clone, and some rows leave it out.

CDR3nt: TGTGCCAGCAGCCTATTAGCGGGAGCAGCCGGGGAGCTGTTTTTT; CDR3aa: CASSLLAGAAGELFF; d_gene: TRBD2; abundance: NA; v_gene: TRBV3-1/TRBV3-2; j_gene: TRBJ2-2
CDR3nt: TGTGCCAGCAGTTACTCGGGACAGGGAAATTACGAGCAGTACTTC; CDR3aa: CASSYSGQGNYEQYF; d_gene: TRBD1; abundance: NA; v_gene: TRBV6-5; j_gene: TRBJ2-7
CDR3nt: TGTGCCAGCTCAGGGGCAGGAACAACTAATGAAAAACTGTTTTTT; CDR3aa: CASSGAGTTNEKLFF; d_gene: NA; abundance: NA; v_gene: TRBV28; j_gene: TRBJ1-4
CDR3nt: TGTGCCAGCAGTTACTCGACAGCCGGGTCCAACACTGAAGCTTTCTTT; CDR3aa: CASSYSTAGSNTEAFF; d_gene: NA; abundance: NA; v_gene: TRBV6-6; j_gene: TRBJ1-1
CDR3nt: TGTGCCAGCAGCCAGGGACAGGGTAAACAGCCCCAGCATTTT; CDR3aa: CASSQGQGKQPQHF; d_gene: TRBD1; abundance: NA; v_gene: TRBV28; j_gene: TRBJ1-5
CDR3nt: TGTGCCAGCTCACCTAGCGGTGAAAAACTGTTTTTT; CDR3aa: CASSPSGEKLFF; d_gene: NA; abundance: NA; v_gene: TRBV18; j_gene: TRBJ1-4
CDR3nt: TGTGCCTGGAGTGGGGCCCAAGGGGCCACTGAAGCTTTCTTT; CDR3aa: CAWSGAQGATEAFF; d_gene: NA; abundance: NA; v_gene: TRBV30; j_gene: TRBJ1-1
CDR3nt: TGTGCCAGCAGCCAACTAGCGGGAATGACAGATACGCAGTATTTT; CDR3aa: CASSQLAGMTDTQYF; d_gene: TRBD2; abundance: NA; v_gene: TRBV9; j_gene: TRBJ2-3
CDR3nt: TGTGCCAGCAGCCCGAGGACTAGCGGGAGAGGAAATGAGCAGTTCTTC; CDR3aa: CASSPRTSGRGNEQFF; d_gene: TRBD2; abundance: few; v_gene: TRBV2; j_gene: TRBJ2-1
CDR3nt: TGTGCCAGCAGCTTAGAAGGGGGAAGGTACTCTGAAGCTTTCTTT; CDR3aa: CASSLEGGRYSEAFF; d_gene: NA; abundance: NA; v_gene: TRBV11-1; j_gene: TRBJ1-1
CDR3nt: TGCGCCAGCAGCTTGTATGCGGGAGCCACCGGGGAGCTGTTTTTT; CDR3aa: CASSLYAGATGELFF; d_gene: TRBD2; abundance: NA; v_gene: TRBV5-1; j_gene: TRBJ2-2